This T cell receptor beta chain was recovered during a study of blood T cell repertoires in COVID-19 (dated by TCRdb to the early 2020s). Notes on the research overall: The collaborator samples originated in the United States, Italy and Spain and spanned the acute and convalescent phases of COVID-19. The material from the prospective study consisted of cDNA or gDNA derived from T cells, B-cell-depleted T cells, or PBMCs. Subjects who had been exposed to COVID-19, were actively infected with it, or had recovered from it provided the deeply sampled blood TCRbeta repertoires that made up the dataset. The repertoires were made available in a free public database intended to serve as a resource for research on the immune response to SARS-CoV-2. Samples came from the ongoing ImmuneRACE study (first 160 participants) plus 1,254 subjects from 6 global collaborators. The sample metadata nearly always contained a de-identified subject ID, COVID-19 status, age in years and sex. Where available, HLA class I and class II types were taken from metadata supplied by the sample provider and were not determined by assay-based typing. Broad study findings and their caveats: The amount of clinical and demographic metadata varied by source and participant and was provided uncurated.

The immunoSEQ Assay, a bias-controlled multiplex PCR, was used to amplify TCRbeta CDR3 regions from genomic DNA. Per the authors' processing: Within the assay, amplification of reference gene primers was used to estimate how many nucleated cells each sample contained. Sequence reads were collapsed and filtered to measure the absolute abundance of every unique TCRbeta CDR3 rearrangement. For each sample, productive Simpson clonality was calculated as the square root of Simpson's diversity index over productive rearrangements. The clones in this table, taken by TCRdb from immuneACCESS, are in-frame only. Not every clone is retained; where verified, under half of the shortfall comes from an unresolved V gene, and the cause of the rest is unknown. The D gene and trimming were derived from the DNA, and the V and J assignments and clone size from that table. The sample table shows 90,000 to 120,000 clones, and around 90% are seen once. The ten top clones hold 4.5% to 6% of the sample.

Whole blood was collected in K2EDTA tubes by collaborating institutions according to the institutions' own protocols. For TCRbeta analysis, collaborators shipped samples in one of three forms: frozen whole blood, isolated PBMCs, or DNA extracted from either of those sample types. In the case of this clone: It has no known antigen specificity. The sample holds no much larger clone one base away, and base qualities are not on file.

The CDR3 contains 15 residues, cysteine and phenylalanine counted. Only CDR3 DNA remains: 45 bases, in frame from the first base. Via the germline V gene (reference sequence), CDR1 is MNHEY and CDR2 SMNVEV. The junction carries 15 bases between V and J, which are trimmed by 4 bases and 5 bases respectively. This chain joins TRBV27 to TRBJ2-1, with an unclear D gene assignment. The sample consisted of peripheral blood. This TCR was sampled from a man aged 35 to 55 with active or convalescent COVID-19. The CDR3 region has the sequence CASSSNFGQDNEQFF. The nucleotide sequence is TGTGCCAGCAGTTCGAACTTTGGCCAGGACAATGAGCAGTTCTTC.